Ten or more counts support the clone carrying this T cell receptor (beta chain). The antigen is not known. No cell sorting was done before RNA was extracted from the tissue. The data belong to a study of tumor and adjacent non-tumor tissue in lung cancer. At the level of the study: The cohort had under 15 adenocarcinoma, a couple of squamous cell and 1 small cell patients. Whole-study results and caveats: Normal lung showed higher cumulative top 100 clone frequency than tumor. Patients with more diverse tumor TCRs had worse survival. Significantly higher TCR diversity was found in tumor than normal lung.

TCRbeta libraries were built with three rounds of nested PCR, modified from ARM-PCR. TCRdb re-called the multiplex PCR reads through MiXCR, storing one row per CDR3 protein. The sample records about 80,000 distinct CDR3 sequences, roughly 72% being singletons. The material sequenced was lung tumor tissue. The TCR originated in a woman aged 40 to 50 with non-small cell lung cancer.

The DNA of the CDR3 is TGCAGCTTTGCGGCGAGAGAGGTCGGGACAGATACGCAGTATTTT. It yields the protein CSFAAREVGTDTQYF. V usage is TRBV29-1 and J usage is TRBJ2-3; D is uncertain. Germline values: CDR1 SQVTM, CDR2 ANQGSEA. Trimming pared 8 bases from V and 3 bases from J, leaving 21 bases between. CDR3 length: 15 amino acids.